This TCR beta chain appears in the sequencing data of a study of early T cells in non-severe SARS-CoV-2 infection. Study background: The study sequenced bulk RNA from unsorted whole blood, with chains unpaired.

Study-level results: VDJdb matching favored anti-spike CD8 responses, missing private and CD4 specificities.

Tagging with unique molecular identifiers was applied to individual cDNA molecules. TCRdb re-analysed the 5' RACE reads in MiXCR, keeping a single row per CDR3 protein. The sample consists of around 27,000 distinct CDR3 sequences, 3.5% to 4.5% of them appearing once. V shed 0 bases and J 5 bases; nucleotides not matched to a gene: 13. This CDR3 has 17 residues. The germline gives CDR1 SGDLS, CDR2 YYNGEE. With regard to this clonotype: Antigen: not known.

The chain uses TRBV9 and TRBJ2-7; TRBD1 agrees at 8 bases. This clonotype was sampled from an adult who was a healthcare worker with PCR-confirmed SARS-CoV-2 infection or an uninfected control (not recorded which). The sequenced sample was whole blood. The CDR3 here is CASSVDPGQGMLHEQYF. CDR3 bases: TGTGCCAGCAGCGTAGACCCCGGACAGGGTATGCTCCACGAGCAGTACTTC.